The T cell receptor beta chain described here comes from a study of shared clonotypes between healthy human individuals. The authors' processing: Junction-only sequences without quality scores were provided by ImmunoSEQ, so filtering was different. Sequencing used immunoSEQ multiplex PCR; TCRdb keeps in-frame clones, though not all of them. Clone size and V and J calls were adopted from that table, with D and trimming inferred from the DNA. Here the sample spans 2 million to 3 million clones, roughly 92% being singletons. Germline loops: CDR1 SGHNT, CDR2 YYREEE (reference sequence). This CDR3 has 15 amino acids. Trimming at V came to 4 bases and at J to 4 bases, leaving 9 bases not matched to a gene. The donors, all of them Caucasian adults, lived in Nashville, Tennessee.

The chain recombines TRBV5-4 with TRBJ1-2; 8 bases line up with TRBD1. The source material was naive CD4+ T cells sorted from blood. Subset: CD45RA+ positively selected. The receptor's source is a man between 18 and 35 years old in good health. For the CDR3, the DNA is TGTGCCAGCAGCCTGAGGACAGGGCCCTTCTATGGCTACACCTTC. Protein sequence: CASSLRTGPFYGYTF. The full variable domain, in which reference TRBV5-4 and TRBJ1-2 provide the parts outside the CDR3, is ETGVTQSPTHLIKTRGQQVTLRCSSQSGHNTVSWYQQALGQGPQFIFQYYREEENGRGNFPPRFSGLQFPNYSSELNVNALELDDSALYLCASSLRTGPFYGYTFGSGTRLTVV.